The 18 T cell receptor beta chains in this list originate from one sample, sequenced in a study of monozygotic twins with inflammatory bowel disease. TCRdb re-analyzed the 5' RACE reads; it lists each CDR3 protein once, without DNA. The specimen's table records under 200,000 distinct CDR3 sequences. Input material: blood. The receptor set was obtained from a human donor with ulcerative colitis or Crohn's disease, or a healthy co-twin of an affected twin (not recorded which).

J is TRBJ1-2 and V is TRBV6-5; TCRdb returns TRBD1, unconfirmable since there is no DNA. The CDR3 consists of 13 residues. Germline-derived CDR1 and CDR2 are MNHEY and SVGAGI. The chain's CDR3 is CASKERDGYGYTF.

This chain joins TRBV12-3 or TRBV12-4 and TRBJ2-1; TCRdb designates TRBD1, a call that cannot be tested without DNA. The CDR3 is made up of 12 amino acids. CDR3 protein: CASREQGNEQFF.

This sequence joins TRBV27 and TRBJ2-7; with no DNA, the TCRdb D assignment of TRBD1 cannot be verified. The CDR3 length is 14 residues. CDR1 is MNHEY and CDR2 is SMNVEV in the germline V gene (reference sequence). The CDR3 region is CASSLSPGGYEQYF.

This chain links TRBV7-9 with TRBJ1-4. This CDR3 is 15 amino acids long. The germline gives CDR1 SEHNR, CDR2 FQNEAQ (reference sequence). Here the CDR3 reads CASSPRDLASEKLFF. The entire variable domain, with the rest obtained from reference TRBV7-9 and TRBJ1-4, is as follows: DTGVSQNPRHKITKRGQNVTFRCDPISEHNRLYWYRQTLGQGPEFLTYFQNEAQLEKSRLLSDRFSAERPKGSFSTLEIQRTEQGDSAMYLCASSPRDLASEKLFFGSGTQLSVL.

The chain couples TRBV5-1 to TRBJ1-3. Per germline, CDR1 SGHRS and CDR2 YFSETQ. CDR3 length: 14 residues. The CDR3 sequence: CASSLGHLGNTIYF.

The chain's CDR3 is CASSFSLSTANEKLFF. The V and J genes are TRBV5-5 and TRBJ1-4; the TCRdb call, TRBD1, lacks DNA for checking. This CDR3 has 16 residues. Germline CDR1 and CDR2: SGHKS and YYEKEE (reference sequence).

J is TRBJ2-7 and V is TRBV27; lacking DNA, the TRBD2 call made by TCRdb goes unchecked. Germline V gene sequence: CDR1 MNHEY, CDR2 SMNVEV (reference sequence). The CDR3 contains 13 residues. Here the CDR3 reads CASSSGGAYEQYF.

The V call is TRBV7-8, the J call TRBJ1-5. The CDR3 runs to 15 residues. In germline, CDR1 is SGHVS, CDR2 FQNEAQ. This CDR3 reads CASSSLLGGHQPQHF.

The chain links TRBV6-1 to TRBJ1-1. Germline V lookup: CDR1 MNHNS, CDR2 SASEGT. This CDR3 comprises 13 residues. The CDR3 here is CASSELGYSEAFF.

The chain joins TRBV5-1 to TRBJ2-3; TCRdb selects TRBD1, and the lack of DNA leaves this call unchecked. The CDR3 is made up of 14 amino acids. Germline loops: CDR1 SGHRS, CDR2 YFSETQ. The CDR3 here is CASSRTGAQDTQYF.

The V gene is TRBV6-2 or TRBV6-3, the J gene TRBJ2-4; no DNA is available, so the TRBD1 call from TCRdb remains unchecked. The CDR3 is 15 residues long. Germline loops: CDR1 MNHEY, CDR2 SVGEGT. The CDR3 loop reads CASSYSGGGINIQYF.

This chain links TRBV11-1 with TRBJ1-6; the TCRdb D gene call, TRBD1, has no DNA to confirm it. From germline, CDR1 is SGHAT and CDR2 FQDESV (reference sequence). The CDR3 extends over 18 amino acids. CDR3 loop: CASSLGRLRLQGNSPLHF.

The rearrangement links TRBV4-2 to TRBJ2-1. The CDR3 is 14 residues long. Germline values: CDR1 LGHNA, CDR2 YNFKEQ. This CDR3 reads CASSPGPLSDEQFF.

The chain is built from TRBV20-1 and TRBJ2-2; lacking DNA, the TRBD2 call made by TCRdb goes unchecked. The CDR3 length is 17 residues. The germline V gene has CDR1 DFQATT and CDR2 SNEGSKA (reference sequence). CDR3 sequence: CSARDPQTSYYTGELFF.

CDR3 in amino acids: CASSHRGYEQYF. J is TRBJ2-7 and V is TRBV7-2; TCRdb calls TRBD1, which cannot be checked without DNA. The CDR3 consists of 12 residues. CDR1 and CDR2 from the germline V gene are SGHTA and FQGNSA.

The rearrangement links TRBV5-5 to TRBJ2-1; the D call from TCRdb, TRBD1, cannot be confirmed without DNA. This CDR3 region has 14 residues. Germline V CDR1 and CDR2: SGHKS, YYEKEE (reference sequence). The CDR3 protein is CASSSGQAHNEQFF.

This CDR3 reads CASRPKGAINEKLFF. The chain couples TRBV7-8 to TRBJ1-4; TCRdb's assignment of TRBD1 cannot be checked, as there is no DNA. The CDR3 loop spans 15 amino acids. Germline-derived CDR1 and CDR2 are SGHVS and FQNEAQ.

V and J are TRBV4-1 and TRBJ2-7. CDR3 size: 13 residues. The germline V gene encodes CDR1 MGHRA and CDR2 YSYEKL. The CDR3 reads CASSSEPTIEQYF.